This is a list of T cell receptor beta chains from one sample in a study of cytomegalovirus exposure and HLA in healthy donors. Repertoires were generated with immunoSEQ multiplex PCR, while TCRdb's copy carries only in-frame clones and drops some. This sample yields approximately 92,000 clones, of which approximately 81% are seen a single time; roughly 1.1% belongs to the top ten. The sample consisted of PBMCs. All receptors come from a girl aged 2 to 10 in good health and CMV-seropositive. Both conserved end residues are part of each CDR3. Fields, in order: J gene, clone size, D gene, V gene, CDR3 protein, CDR3 DNA. The D gene is left open where the match is weak. Size values are once, few and many counts, or a class for expanded clones, and some rows have none.

J: TRBJ1-2; size: -; D: -; V: TRBV6-5; CDR3: CASSYASDDYGYTF; DNA: TGTGCCAGCAGTTACGCCAGTGATGACTATGGCTACACCTTC
J: TRBJ1-2; size: few; D: -; V: TRBV5-6; CDR3: CASSFPTDYGYTF; DNA: TGTGCCAGCAGCTTTCCCACAGACTATGGCTACACCTTC
J: TRBJ1-1; size: -; D: -; V: TRBV20-1; CDR3: CSAKRNTEAFF; DNA: TGCAGTGCTAAGCGGAACACTGAAGCTTTCTTT
J: TRBJ1-2; size: -; D: TRBD1; V: TRBV2; CDR3: CASSATGDGYTF; DNA: TGTGCCAGCAGTGCGACAGGGGATGGCTACACCTTC
J: TRBJ2-1; size: once; D: TRBD1; V: TRBV13; CDR3: CASSFKDRATYNEQFF; DNA: TGTGCCAGCAGCTTCAAGGACAGGGCGACCTACAATGAGCAGTTCTTC
J: TRBJ1-1; size: -; D: -; V: TRBV5-1; CDR3: CASSAFGERTEAFF; DNA: TGCGCCAGCAGCGCGTTCGGGGAGCGCACTGAAGCTTTCTTT
J: TRBJ1-1; size: -; D: TRBD1; V: TRBV10-3; CDR3: CAISETGTANTEAFF; DNA: TGTGCCATCAGTGAGACGGGGACAGCTAACACTGAAGCTTTCTTT
J: TRBJ2-7; size: -; D: TRBD2; V: TRBV4-3; CDR3: CASSQDSTGGGRAVEQYF; DNA: TGCGCCAGCAGCCAAGATAGTACTGGTGGCGGGAGGGCGGTCGAGCAGTACTTC
J: TRBJ2-1; size: -; D: -; V: TRBV2; CDR3: CASSRWRRSSYNEQFF; DNA: TGTGCCAGCAGCCGGTGGCGGAGGAGCTCCTACAATGAGCAGTTCTTC
J: TRBJ2-7; size: -; D: TRBD1; V: TRBV29-1; CDR3: CSVEDSDRGYEQYF; DNA: TGCAGCGTTGAAGACTCTGACAGGGGCTACGAGCAGTACTTC
J: TRBJ1-1; size: -; D: -; V: TRBV10-3; CDR3: CAIRKTENTEAFF; DNA: TGTGCCATCAGGAAGACAGAGAACACTGAAGCTTTCTTT
J: TRBJ1-1; size: -; D: TRBD1; V: TRBV6-5; CDR3: CASSSGTGSTEAFF; DNA: TGTGCCAGCAGTTCAGGGACAGGGAGCACTGAAGCTTTCTTT
J: TRBJ2-7; size: -; D: -; V: TRBV10-3; CDR3: CAISPSSYEQYF; DNA: TGTGCCATCAGCCCCTCCTCCTACGAGCAGTACTTC
J: TRBJ1-2; size: -; D: -; V: TRBV27; CDR3: CASSLSRLLNYGYTF; DNA: TGTGCCAGCAGTTTATCCCGACTATTAAACTATGGCTACACCTTC
J: TRBJ2-3; size: -; D: TRBD1; V: TRBV5-1; CDR3: CASRVQGAGDTQYF; DNA: TGCGCCAGCAGGGTGCAGGGGGCTGGAGATACGCAGTATTTT
J: TRBJ2-7; size: -; D: -; V: TRBV7-2; CDR3: CASSWGTGYEQYF; DNA: TGTGCCAGCAGCTGGGGCACAGGGTACGAGCAGTACTTC
J: TRBJ1-1; size: -; D: -; V: TRBV19; CDR3: CASSPGGGTRNTEAFF; DNA: TGTGCCAGTAGCCCTGGTGGTGGGACACGTAACACTGAAGCTTTCTTT
J: TRBJ2-7; size: -; D: -; V: TRBV15; CDR3: CATSRDVTSSYEQYF; DNA: TGTGCCACCAGCAGAGATGTGACTAGCTCCTACGAGCAGTACTTC
J: TRBJ2-1; size: -; D: -; V: TRBV7-9; CDR3: CASNWAGNHEQFF; DNA: TGTGCCAGCAATTGGGCGGGAAACCATGAGCAGTTCTTC
J: TRBJ1-1; size: few; D: -; V: TRBV6-1; CDR3: CASSEAEGGGNTEAFF; DNA: TGTGCCAGCAGTGAAGCGGAAGGCGGGGGAAACACTGAAGCTTTCTTT
J: TRBJ1-5; size: -; D: -; V: TRBV28; CDR3: CASSGGVNQPQHF; DNA: TGTGCCAGCAGCGGCGGAGTCAATCAGCCCCAGCATTTT
J: TRBJ2-1; size: -; D: -; V: TRBV19; CDR3: CASSVRGNEQFF; DNA: TGTGCCAGTAGTGTTAGGGGCAATGAGCAGTTCTTC
J: TRBJ2-7; size: -; D: -; V: TRBV7-9; CDR3: CASSSPGGEQYF; DNA: TGTGCCAGCAGCTCCCCCGGAGGGGAGCAGTACTTC
J: TRBJ2-1; size: -; D: -; V: TRBV28; CDR3: CASSSGLNNEQFF; DNA: TGTGCCAGCAGTTCCGGACTTAACAATGAGCAGTTCTTC
J: TRBJ1-2; size: few; D: -; V: TRBV29-1; CDR3: CSVDGTNYGYTF; DNA: TGCAGCGTTGACGGGACTAACTATGGCTACACCTTC
J: TRBJ2-1; size: few; D: TRBD2; V: TRBV4-1; CDR3: CASSPPGLSYNEQFF; DNA: TGCGCCAGCAGCCCACCGGGACTATCATACAATGAGCAGTTCTTC
J: TRBJ2-7; size: -; D: -; V: TRBV5-6; CDR3: CASSLKRVSYEQYF; DNA: TGTGCCAGCAGCTTGAAGCGGGTCTCCTACGAGCAGTACTTC
J: TRBJ2-1; size: -; D: TRBD1; V: TRBV30; CDR3: CAWSTGGIYNEQFF; DNA: TGTGCCTGGAGTACAGGGGGCATCTACAATGAGCAGTTCTTC
J: TRBJ1-3; size: -; D: -; V: TRBV28; CDR3: CASSLGRGNTIYF; DNA: TGTGCCAGCAGTTTGGGACGGGGGAACACCATATATTTT
J: TRBJ2-7; size: -; D: TRBD1; V: TRBV18; CDR3: CASSPRQGAVEQYF; DNA: TGTGCCAGCTCACCAAGGCAGGGGGCGGTCGAGCAGTACTTC
J: TRBJ2-7; size: -; D: -; V: TRBV25-1; CDR3: CASSEDGRGSEQYF; DNA: TGTGCCAGCAGTGAAGATGGTAGGGGTAGCGAGCAGTACTTC
J: TRBJ1-2; size: -; D: -; V: TRBV6-5; CDR3: CASKRLQGRYGYTF; DNA: TGTGCCAGCAAACGATTACAGGGCCGGTATGGCTACACCTTC
J: TRBJ2-2; size: -; D: TRBD2; V: TRBV6-5; CDR3: CASSYVLAGGPGELFF; DNA: TGTGCCAGCAGTTATGTCCTAGCGGGAGGGCCCGGGGAGCTGTTTTTT
J: TRBJ2-7; size: -; D: -; V: TRBV5-6; CDR3: CASSSTDGGSYEQYF; DNA: TGTGCCAGCAGCTCCACCGACGGGGGATCCTACGAGCAGTACTTC
J: TRBJ2-5; size: -; D: -; V: TRBV5-1; CDR3: CASNEGGETQYF; DNA: TGCGCCAGCAACGAGGGTGGGGAGACCCAGTACTTC
J: TRBJ2-5; size: few; D: TRBD2; V: TRBV5-1; CDR3: CASSSGPLAGIKLYQETQYF; DNA: TGCGCCAGCAGCTCTGGACCACTAGCGGGTATAAAGCTGTACCAAGAGACCCAGTACTTC
J: TRBJ2-7; size: -; D: -; V: TRBV5-1; CDR3: CASTGLGAGEQYF; DNA: TGCGCCAGCACGGGACTTGGGGCGGGCGAGCAGTACTTC
J: TRBJ1-1; size: once; D: -; V: TRBV28; CDR3: CASSAPNQGKAFF; DNA: TGTGCCAGCAGTGCGCCCAATCAGGGGAAAGCTTTCTTT
J: TRBJ2-7; size: -; D: TRBD1; V: TRBV5-4; CDR3: CASSLGTGGHYEQYF; DNA: TGTGCCAGCAGCCTGGGGACAGGCGGGCACTACGAGCAGTACTTC
J: TRBJ2-1; size: -; D: TRBD2; V: TRBV13; CDR3: CASSPGLPANEQFF; DNA: TGTGCCAGCAGCCCGGGACTACCTGCCAATGAGCAGTTCTTC
J: TRBJ1-3; size: -; D: TRBD1; V: TRBV5-4; CDR3: CAIQGVSGNTIYF; DNA: TGTGCCATACAGGGGGTTTCTGGAAACACCATATATTTT
J: TRBJ2-3; size: -; D: -; V: TRBV10-1; CDR3: CASSVGGTSTDTQYF; DNA: TGCGCCAGCAGTGTTGGCGGGACTAGCACAGATACGCAGTATTTT
J: TRBJ1-4; size: -; D: -; V: TRBV27; CDR3: CASSLRYGGHEKLFF; DNA: TGTGCCAGCAGTTTACGTTACGGGGGGCATGAAAAACTGTTTTTT
J: TRBJ2-7; size: -; D: TRBD1; V: TRBV4-1; CDR3: CASSQEGQGSYEQYF; DNA: TGCGCCAGCAGCCAAGAAGGACAGGGTTCCTACGAGCAGTACTTC
J: TRBJ2-5; size: -; D: -; V: TRBV27; CDR3: CASSLSSEPQETQYF; DNA: TGTGCCAGCAGTTTATCCTCGGAGCCCCAAGAGACCCAGTACTTC
J: TRBJ1-2; size: -; D: TRBD1; V: TRBV4-2; CDR3: CASSQEWAGGAGYTF; DNA: TGTGCCAGCAGCCAAGAGTGGGCAGGGGGCGCAGGCTACACCTTC